What follows describes a single T cell receptor beta chain. This entry comes from a study of CD8 T cells in Susac syndrome. TEMRA cells were enriched by FACS, while CD8+ and CD4+ T cells were obtained through a negative isolation that was performed magnetically. The RNA, about 0.5 to 1 ug, was put through reverse transcription using random hexamers. Each CDR3 protein gets one entry after TCRdb re-called the immunoSEQ multiplex PCR reads with MiXCR. The sample lists some 150,000 distinct CDR3 sequences; around 95% were seen once. V dropped 3 bases and J dropped 4; count of bases not matched to a gene: 6. Germline CDR1 and CDR2: MNHEY and SMNVEV (reference sequence). CDR3 length equals 16 residues.

The sequence derives from a human donor with multiple sclerosis. The sequenced material came from CD8+ T cells from PBMCs. V usage is TRBV27 and J usage is TRBJ1-2, with TRBD1 matching 12 bases. CDR3 in DNA: TGTGCCAGCAGTTTCTTGGGACAGGGGGCCCTCTATGGCTACACCTTC. Translation gives CASSFLGQGALYGYTF.